Below, 9 T cell receptor beta chains from the same sample are listed, as sequenced in a study of blood T cell repertoires in COVID-19. Generated by immunoSEQ multiplex PCR, the TCRdb table keeps only in-frame clones and is missing some. The table records tens of thousands of clones, 88% of them present only once. Sequences were obtained from peripheral blood. The receptors originated from a human donor in a cohort sampled during active COVID-19.

The chain recombines TRBV15 with TRBJ2-1; 8 bases match TRBD2. This CDR3 spans 20 amino acids. With 0 bases clipped from V and 0 bases from J, the junction kept 13 bases outside the gene matches. The germline gives CDR1 LNHNV, CDR2 YYDKDF (reference sequence). The CDR3 DNA sequence: TGTGCCACCAGCAGAGAAGGGCGGGGGGCCTCCAGGAGCTCCTACAATGAGCAGTTCTTC. Amino acid sequence: CATSREGRGASRSSYNEQFF.

The V and J genes are TRBV5-1 and TRBJ1-1, with no clear D. The V gene lost 2 bases and the J gene lost 5 bases, with 16 bases spanning the gap. CDR1 and CDR2 from the germline V gene are SGHRS and YFSETQ. This CDR3 has 15 amino acids. CDR3 in DNA: TGCGCCAGCAGCTTTGACCCCGGGAGCAGTACTGAAGCTTTCTTT. It translates to CASSFDPGSSTEAFF.

This chain connects TRBV18 to TRBJ2-7; 9 bases fit TRBD2. The V gene end was trimmed by 3 bases and the J gene end by 3 bases; junction bases not matched to a gene: 12. Per the germline V gene, CDR1 is KGHSH and CDR2 is LQKENI. This CDR3 has 17 amino acids. The CDR3 DNA reads as TGTGCCAGCTCACCCCTTAAGACTAGCGGCCATTTCTACGAGCAGTACTTC. Its translation is CASSPLKTSGHFYEQYF.

This chain uses TRBV4-3 with TRBJ2-7; the match to TRBD2 covers 7 bases. This CDR3 has 12 residues. J lost 3 bases, V lost 8 bases, and 4 bases had no gene match. The V gene's germline CDR1 is LGHNA and CDR2 YSLEER. CDR3 loop: CASGPGGYEQYF. The CDR3 DNA reads as TGCGCCAGCGGCCCGGGGGGCTACGAGCAGTACTTC.

V is TRBV28 and J is TRBJ1-3; no clear D. The CDR3 is 13 residues long. V was trimmed by 8 bases and J by 0 bases, leaving 8 bases between them. CDR1 and CDR2 (germline): MDHEN, SYDVKM. The CDR3 loop is CASQRFSGNTIYF. The CDR3 DNA reads TGTGCCAGCCAGCGGTTCTCTGGAAACACCATATATTTT.

The chain recombines TRBV30 with TRBJ1-5, with 8 bases aligning to TRBD1. Trimming took 1 base from V and 2 from J; bases not matched to a gene: 1. The CDR3 has 14 residues. In germline, CDR1 is GTSNPN, CDR2 SVGIG (reference sequence). DNA of the CDR3: TGTGCCTGGAGTGGGACAGGGCGCAATCAGCCCCAGCATTTT. It codes for CAWSGTGRNQPQHF.

J is TRBJ2-3 and V is TRBV7-9; 11 bases fit TRBD2. Trimming at V came to 3 bases and at J to 3 bases, leaving 5 bases not matched to a gene. This CDR3 has 16 residues. Looked up from germline, CDR1 is SEHNR and CDR2 is FQNEAQ (reference sequence). The chain's CDR3 is CASSFTSGSNTDTQYF. The CDR3 DNA reads as TGTGCCAGCAGCTTTACTAGCGGGAGTAATACAGATACGCAGTATTTT.

This clone appeared a few times. The chain uses TRBV11-2 and TRBJ2-3; 7 nucleotides agree with TRBD1. V trimming: 5 bases; J trimming: 5 bases; junction bases outside the gene matches: 7. CDR3 length: 14 residues. Germline V gene sequence: CDR1 SGHAT, CDR2 FQNNGV. CDR3 loop: CASSVTGDRDTQYF. CDR3 coding DNA: TGTGCCAGCAGCGTCACAGGGGATAGAGATACGCAGTATTTT.

The chain employs TRBV24-1 and TRBJ2-1; D is unresolved. V was clipped by 2 bases and J by 8 bases, with 9 bases between them. This CDR3 comprises 13 residues. Germline V gives CDR1 KGHDR, CDR2 SFDVKD. This chain's CDR3 is CATSDSQSHEQFF. Here the CDR3 DNA reads TGTGCCACCAGTGATTCACAGTCCCATGAGCAGTTCTTC.